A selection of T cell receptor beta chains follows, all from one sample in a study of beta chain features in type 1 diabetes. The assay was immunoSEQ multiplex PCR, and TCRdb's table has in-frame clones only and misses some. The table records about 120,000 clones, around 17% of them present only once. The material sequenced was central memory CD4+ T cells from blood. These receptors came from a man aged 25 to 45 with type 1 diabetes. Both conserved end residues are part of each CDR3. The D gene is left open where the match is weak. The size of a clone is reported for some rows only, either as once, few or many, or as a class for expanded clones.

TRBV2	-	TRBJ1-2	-	TGTGCCAGCAGGAAGGGGGGAGTAGATGGCTACACCTTC	CASRKGGVDGYTF
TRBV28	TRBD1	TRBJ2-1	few	TGTGCCAGCAGCGGCGGCGGACAGGGGATATCCTACAATGAGCAGTTCTTC	CASSGGGQGISYNEQFF
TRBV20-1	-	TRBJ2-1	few	TGCAGTGCTAAAAACTACAATGAGCAGTTCTTC	CSAKNYNEQFF
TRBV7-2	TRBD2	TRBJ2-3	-	TGTGCCAGCAGCCCCGGACTAGCGGGGGGCACAGATACGCAGTATTTT	CASSPGLAGGTDTQYF
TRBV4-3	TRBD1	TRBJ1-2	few	TGCGCCAGCAGCCAAGGTATTGGACAGGCCTATGGCTACACCTTC	CASSQGIGQAYGYTF
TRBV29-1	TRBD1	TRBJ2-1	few	TGCAGCGTCGGATTTACCGGGACAGGGGAGGATGAGCAGTTCTTC	CSVGFTGTGEDEQFF
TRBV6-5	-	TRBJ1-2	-	TGTGCCAGCATCGTAAGAACAAGGTCCATGGGCTACACCTTC	CASIVRTRSMGYTF
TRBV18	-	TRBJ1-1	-	TGTGCCAGCTCACCACGGGACACTGAAGCTTTCTTT	CASSPRDTEAFF
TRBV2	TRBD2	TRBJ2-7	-	TGTGCCAGCAGTCCCTCCGACGGGAGGAGCAGGCAGTACTTC	CASSPSDGRSRQYF
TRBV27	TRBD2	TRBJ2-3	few	TGTGCCAGCAGCCCAAGCGGGGCCCCTAGCACAGATACGCAGTATTTT	CASSPSGAPSTDTQYF
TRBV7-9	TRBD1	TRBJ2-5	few	TGTGCCAGCAGCGCCCTAGACAGGGGTGATGAGACCCAGTACTTC	CASSALDRGDETQYF
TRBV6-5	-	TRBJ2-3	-	TGTGCCAGCAGTTACTCGAATCGGGGAAGCACAGATACGCAGTATTTT	CASSYSNRGSTDTQYF
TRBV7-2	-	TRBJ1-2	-	TGTGCCAGCAGCTTAGATAGATATGGCTACACCTTC	CASSLDRYGYTF
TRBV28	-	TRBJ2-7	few	TGTGCCAGCGGAGGGACGACAGGGAACGACGAGCAGTACTTC	CASGGTTGNDEQYF
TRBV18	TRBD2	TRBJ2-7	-	TGTGCCAGCTCACCGAGGGAGGGGAACGAGCAGTACTTC	CASSPREGNEQYF
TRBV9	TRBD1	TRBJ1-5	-	TGTGCCAGCAGCGCCCGGGACAGGGGGCACGGCAATCAGCCCCAGCATTTT	CASSARDRGHGNQPQHF
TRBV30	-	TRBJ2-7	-	TGTGCCTGGAGTGATGCTAGCGAGGGCTACGAGCAGTACTTC	CAWSDASEGYEQYF
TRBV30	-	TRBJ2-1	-	TGTGCCTGCAACAGAGATTCCTACAATGAGCAGTTCTTC	CACNRDSYNEQFF
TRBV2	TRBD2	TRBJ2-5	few	TGTGCCAGCAGTGAAGGACTAGCTGGAATCCAGTACTTC	CASSEGLAGIQYF
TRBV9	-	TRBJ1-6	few	TGTGCCAGCAGCGAAAGCTCCTATAATTCACCCCTCCACTTT	CASSESSYNSPLHF
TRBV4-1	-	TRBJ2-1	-	TGCGCCAGCAGCCAAGAGGTAGCCACGGCCCATGAGCAGTTCTTC	CASSQEVATAHEQFF
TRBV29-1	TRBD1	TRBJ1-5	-	TGCAGCGTTACCGGGACAGGGGGCGGGGGCGATCAGCCCCAGCATTTT	CSVTGTGGGGDQPQHF
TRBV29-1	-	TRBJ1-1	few	TGCAGCGTACCAGGGCCCAACACTGAAGCTTTCTTT	CSVPGPNTEAFF
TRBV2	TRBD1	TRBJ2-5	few	TGTGCCAGCAGTCAAGCACAGGGGGCTATTAAGGAGACCCAGTACTTC	CASSQAQGAIKETQYF